Listed here is a single T cell receptor (beta chain). Its binding antigen is unknown. It has no much larger one-base neighbor in the sample; base qualities were not kept. The sample originates from a study of cytomegalovirus exposure and HLA in healthy donors (dated by TCRdb to 2016 to 2017). Context from the whole study: An earlier analysis of more than 550 of the donors reported approximately 260 Gb of sequence data and 100 million to 120 million unique TCR beta sequences obtained from about 179 million T cells. Among the roughly 400 genotyped donors, around 81% belonged to the genetic ancestry cluster associated with self-reported Caucasian donors. The study aimed to test whether cataloging public T cell receptors could reveal signatures of past pathogen exposure. HLA typing included class I and class II loci at four-digit resolution. Rather than using new phenotypic data, the later analysis identified candidate immune exposures from TCR beta sequences and from how often those sequences occurred across donors. In addition to the first cohort of 666 subjects, a separate validation cohort of 120 different subjects was used. The number of donors typed differed by locus, with about 629-630 for A, B, C, DRB1 and DQB1, more than 500 for DQA1, about 610 for DPA1, and some 450 for DPB1. To predict cytomegalovirus infection status, the study brought together high-throughput TCR immunosequencing, statistical association of individual TCRs with disease status, and machine learning. On average, roughly 240,000 unique TCR beta nucleotide sequences were sequenced per donor among 300 to 500 genotyped donors of the cohort, with about 19% of those sequences being non-productive. To study patterns of TCR occurrence, a later analysis re-analyzed previously published TCR beta repertoires from 700 or so donors and added high-resolution HLA genotyping. Every repertoire in the discovery cohort had been generated on one and the same sequencing platform. A later genetic analysis used genome-wide SNP genotypes for about 65% of the roughly 670 donors, treating that subset as a discovery cohort. An earlier analysis of 500 to 750 of the donors applied high-throughput TCR beta sequencing to assess whether each TCR beta V gene segment acted as functional or pseudogenic. Donor age, sex, ethnicity and CMV serostatus were collected together with the repertoire data. A few DR-DQ haplotypes were treated as single units for association and clustering because of strong linkage in the cohort. The study used immunosequencing to profile the T cell repertoires of 670 or so subjects and linked those repertoires to cytomegalovirus serostatus. An early release that covered 640 HLA-typed donors contained about 290 gigabases of sequencing data and 80 million or so unique TCR sequences. The paper's findings and limits, for the study overall: Sequencing depth was assumed to be roughly uniform across donors in the presence/absence analyses, though that assumption may not hold. According to a later analysis, most CMV-associated TCR beta chains appeared to be HLA-restricted, and the HLA associations seemed to be driven largely by CMV exposure. A further reported finding was that TCR beta sequences accurately predicted the HLA-A and HLA-B alleles for most subjects in the first cohort. A group of highly shared sequence variants was considered likely to be a technical artifact of the sequencing pipeline. Assigning TCR associations to individual alleles was difficult when HLA alleles, especially DR and DQ, strongly co-occurred. Because the 87-base-pair reads could not distinguish some IMGT-functional V segments, including TRBV6-2 and TRBV6-3, those segments were excluded. In a later analysis, around 15,000 TCR beta sequences were associated with specific HLA alleles at a false discovery rate of 0.05. The authors suggested that the approach could potentially be extended to other disease states and immunological phenotypes. Most TCR sequences were seen in very few donors, while some public TCRs were found in many individuals. The study listed over 150 TCR beta chains as associated with cytomegalovirus. In a later analysis, several top co-occurrence clusters were reported to appear linked to parvovirus B19, influenza, CMV and Epstein-Barr virus. The classifier was reported to diagnose cytomegalovirus status with high specificity and sensitivity in both the original cohort and the validation cohort. Immune exposure information for the cohort was limited to CMV serostatus. Correlated functional status among segregating V segments might be attributable to linkage disequilibrium, but an unknown experimental factor could not be ruled out. Three of the identified cytomegalovirus-associated TCR beta chains were confirmed in vitro to be specific for cytomegalovirus antigens. Compared with the roughly 670-donor mean, donors in an Asian-associated ancestry cluster had fewer N-insertions in productive TCRs, according to a later genetic analysis. A later genetic analysis associated a missense DCLRE1C variant with V-gene and J-gene trimming of TCR beta chains, and an independent cohort replicated the association. A later analysis found that HLA-associated TCR beta chains were more clonally expanded and had lower generation probabilities than equally common non-associated chains. In a later analysis, the rate of TCR association differed among HLA loci, with DRB1 alleles having the most associated TCRs and HLA-C alleles having the fewest. Because HLA typing was missing for some donors at each locus, association tests included only the typed subset. The cohort was sequenced for TCR beta chains only, and without alpha or paired-chain data the features that could be detected were limited. An earlier analysis of approximately 600 of the donors showed that most TCR beta V segments appeared in productive rearrangements either about 90% or about 30% of the time, which broadly matched IMGT annotations. Because counts were too low, about 18 rarely observed V segments, including chromosome 9 orphons, were left out of the earlier analysis of approximately 500 of the donors.

The library was built by means of the immunoSEQ multiplex PCR assay. The multiplex PCR relied on a mix of 60 forward primers for TCR Vbeta segments and 13 reverse primers for TCR Jbeta segments. Amplification of the CDR3 region of rearranged TCR beta genes was performed with a multiplex PCR assay on genomic DNA. The Illumina HiSeq System was used to sequence the amplified TCR beta libraries as 87-base-pair reads. Turning to the authors' computational methods: In a later analysis, tens of millions of unique TCR beta chains were counted across the approximately 640 repertoires, and approximately 9.9 million of these chains were shared by at least two donors. Raw reads were error-corrected and collapsed into unique sequences with a nearest-neighbor algorithm that merged closely related sequences to remove PCR and sequencing errors. CDR3 sequences were aligned to IMGT reference sequences to assign V, D and J gene segments. For a sequence to be retained, a match of at least six nucleotides to both a V gene segment and a J gene segment was required. A rearrangement counted as productive if the CDR3 had no stop codons and remained in frame with V and J, and every other rearrangement counted as non-productive. Following IMGT convention, CDR3 was defined as the stretch from the second conserved V-encoded cysteine up to the conserved J-encoded phenylalanine. The earlier analysis of about 500 of the donors excluded sequences that lacked an unambiguous match to a single V gene segment. In an earlier analysis of approximately 590 of the donors, V segments were called functional above 56.7% productive rearrangements and were called segregating when the between-donor standard deviation exceeded 5%. A statistical classification framework was built for diagnosing cytomegalovirus status from the catalog of TCR beta chain sequences. In a later analysis, V and J genes were assigned by comparing TCR nucleotide sequences against IMGT/GENE-DB human TR gene sequences. The TCRdist pipeline was used in a later analysis to assign CDR3 sequences and most-parsimonious VDJ recombination scenarios. In a later analysis, each TCR beta chain was defined by its CDR3 amino acid sequence together with its V-gene family, and reads lacking a unique V-gene family were excluded. As a way to deal with suspected cross-contamination and a sequencing artifact, a later analysis dropped 500 to 700 nucleotide sequences that were highly shared and had low generation probability. In a later analysis, a clonal expansion index was calculated for each public chain from normalized within-repertoire ranks of inferred template counts. In a later analysis, generation probabilities were computed with a VDJ recombination model fitted to out-of-frame rearrangements, and the resulting probabilities were checked against IGoR. Hypergeometric tests were used in a later analysis to score TCR-TCR, TCR-HLA and TCR-CMV co-occurrence, with a repertoire-size bias correction applied to the TCR pairs. To estimate false discovery rates, a later analysis permuted the HLA or CMV assignments 20 times. In a later analysis, co-occurring TCRs were grouped with DBSCAN, and TCRdist sequence similarity was added when clustering was performed within HLA-allele-positive subsets. Co-occurrence clustering excluded repertoires with fewer than 30,000 or more than 120,000 public chains, plus five with anomalous nucleotide sharing. This is the immuneACCESS table as TCRdb keeps it, with only in-frame sequences that have V and J called. A part of the clones is gone; compared with another copy, unresolved V genes explain less than half, and the rest is unexplained. That table furnishes V, J and clone size, whereas the DNA furnished D and trimming. This sample gives some 150,000 clones in total; 65% to 85% of them show up just once. The ten top clones hold roughly 7.7% of the sample.

In total, over 600 healthy bone marrow donors made up the cohort. Cohort members were all nominally healthy when sampled, although unrecorded immune exposures were likely present. The donor was CMV seropositive and was included in the group of 250 to 300 seropositive cohort members. A peripheral blood sample was collected from each donor, and TCR beta sequencing was performed on peripheral blood mononuclear cells. Genomic DNA was extracted from the blood cell samples with the Qiagen DNeasy Blood Extraction Kit. The CDR1 and CDR2 encoded by the germline V gene are ENHRY and SYGVKD. Trimming takes 2 bases off V and 2 bases off J; junction bases not matched to a gene: 5. Counted from cysteine to phenylalanine, this CDR3 has 17 amino acids. The sequence is cut down to CDR3 DNA, 51 bases in frame from base 1.

The sample comprised PBMCs. The V and J segments used are TRBV10-3 and TRBJ1-6, and 8 junctional nucleotides match TRBD1. This TCR derives from a woman aged 25 to 39 in good health and CMV-seropositive. In nucleotides, the sequence is TGTGCCATCAGTGAGAACAGGGGGATGGCCTATAATTCACCCCTCCACTTT. Translation gives CAISENRGMAYNSPLHF.